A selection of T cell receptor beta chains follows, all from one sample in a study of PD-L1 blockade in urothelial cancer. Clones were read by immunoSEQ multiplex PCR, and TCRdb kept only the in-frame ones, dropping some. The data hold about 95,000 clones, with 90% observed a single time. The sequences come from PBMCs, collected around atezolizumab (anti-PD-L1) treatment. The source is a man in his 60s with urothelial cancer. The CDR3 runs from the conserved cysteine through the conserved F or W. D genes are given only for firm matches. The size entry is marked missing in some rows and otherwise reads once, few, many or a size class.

CDR3 DNA: TGTGCCAGTAGTGATAGGGACAGGGGGCGTAGAGATACGCAGTATTTT
CDR3 protein: CASSDRDRGRRDTQYF
clone size: .
D gene: TRBD1
V gene: TRBV19
J gene: TRBJ2-3

CDR3 DNA: TGTGCCAGCAGCCCTGACAGGGGGCCGAATTCACCCCTCCACTTT
CDR3 protein: CASSPDRGPNSPLHF
clone size: .
D gene: TRBD1
V gene: TRBV27
J gene: TRBJ1-6

CDR3 DNA: TGTGCCAGCAGTACCGGGACAGGGGGCTTCACCGGGGAGCTGTTTTTT
CDR3 protein: CASSTGTGGFTGELFF
clone size: .
D gene: TRBD1
V gene: TRBV5-4
J gene: TRBJ2-2

CDR3 DNA: TGTGCCAGTAGTAGGCGCGGGAGGGCCCTGGGTAATGAGCAGTTCTTC
CDR3 protein: CASSRRGRALGNEQFF
clone size: .
D gene: TRBD2
V gene: TRBV19
J gene: TRBJ2-1

CDR3 DNA: TGTGCCAGCAGCCCGAGAGTAGCGGGGGGCAATGAGCAGTTCTTC
CDR3 protein: CASSPRVAGGNEQFF
clone size: once
D gene: TRBD2
V gene: TRBV7-9
J gene: TRBJ2-1

CDR3 DNA: TGTGCCAGCACTTTCCAAAGCGGGGCAGGTTTGGCTTTCTTT
CDR3 protein: CASTFQSGAGLAFF
clone size: .
D gene: .
V gene: TRBV28
J gene: TRBJ1-1

CDR3 DNA: TGTGCCAGCAGCCGAAGGGCGGGGGCTGGCAATGAGCAGTTCTTC
CDR3 protein: CASSRRAGAGNEQFF
clone size: .
D gene: .
V gene: TRBV7-2
J gene: TRBJ2-1

CDR3 DNA: TGTGCCAGCAGTTTAACCTACCGGCAAGAGACCCAGTACTTC
CDR3 protein: CASSLTYRQETQYF
clone size: .
D gene: .
V gene: TRBV6-5
J gene: TRBJ2-5

CDR3 DNA: TGTGCCAGCAGTCCAGGGACAGGGAACACTGAAGCTTTCTTT
CDR3 protein: CASSPGTGNTEAFF
clone size: few
D gene: TRBD1
V gene: TRBV2
J gene: TRBJ1-1

CDR3 DNA: TGTGCCAGCAGCCATGGGGGTGGACAGGGGAAAGAGACCCAGTACTTC
CDR3 protein: CASSHGGGQGKETQYF
clone size: .
D gene: TRBD1
V gene: TRBV4-2
J gene: TRBJ2-5

CDR3 DNA: TGTGCCAGCAGCTTCGGGACAGGGGGTAGGGGCACAGATACGCAGTATTTT
CDR3 protein: CASSFGTGGRGTDTQYF
clone size: .
D gene: TRBD1
V gene: TRBV7-2
J gene: TRBJ2-3

CDR3 DNA: TGTGCCAGCAGTTCGATCTACACAGGGGGCACCCCCTACGAGCAGTACTTC
CDR3 protein: CASSSIYTGGTPYEQYF
clone size: .
D gene: TRBD1
V gene: TRBV27
J gene: TRBJ2-7

CDR3 DNA: TGTGCCAGCAGCTTAGGGACAGTCCCCACAGATACGCAGTATTTT
CDR3 protein: CASSLGTVPTDTQYF
clone size: .
D gene: .
V gene: TRBV11-1
J gene: TRBJ2-3

CDR3 DNA: TGCAGCGGGCTGGGACAGACTGAAGCTTTCTTT
CDR3 protein: CSGLGQTEAFF
clone size: few
D gene: TRBD1
V gene: TRBV29-1
J gene: TRBJ1-1

CDR3 DNA: TGCACCAGCAGCCAACACGGGACACCTAACGCTGAAGCTTTCTTT
CDR3 protein: CTSSQHGTPNAEAFF
clone size: few
D gene: .
V gene: TRBV1
J gene: TRBJ1-1

CDR3 DNA: TGTGCCAGCAGCGTAGGTCAGGCCGCCTACGAGCAGTACTTC
CDR3 protein: CASSVGQAAYEQYF
clone size: .
D gene: .
V gene: TRBV9
J gene: TRBJ2-7

CDR3 DNA: TGTGCCAGCAGTTACGAGCGGGGAGAGTTTCAGCCCCAGCATTTT
CDR3 protein: CASSYERGEFQPQHF
clone size: .
D gene: .
V gene: TRBV6-6
J gene: TRBJ1-5

CDR3 DNA: TGTGCCATCAGTGAGTCGAGGGTCTCGAACACCGGGGAGCTGTTTTTT
CDR3 protein: CAISESRVSNTGELFF
clone size: .
D gene: .
V gene: TRBV10-3
J gene: TRBJ2-2

CDR3 DNA: TGTGCCAGCAGCGTAGAGGCGACAGGGGGCTACGAGCAGTACTTC
CDR3 protein: CASSVEATGGYEQYF
clone size: .
D gene: TRBD1
V gene: TRBV9
J gene: TRBJ2-7

CDR3 DNA: TGTGCCAGCAGTACCCTTAACCCCACAGGGGTGAGCAATCAGCCCCAGCATTTT
CDR3 protein: CASSTLNPTGVSNQPQHF
clone size: .
D gene: TRBD1
V gene: TRBV28
J gene: TRBJ1-5

CDR3 DNA: TGTGCCAGCAGCCAACCGACTAGCAATGAGCAGTTCTTC
CDR3 protein: CASSQPTSNEQFF
clone size: once
D gene: .
V gene: TRBV7-2
J gene: TRBJ2-1

CDR3 DNA: TGCGCCAGCAGCCAAGTCGGAGCGGGGGTGAGAGATACGCAGTATTTT
CDR3 protein: CASSQVGAGVRDTQYF
clone size: .
D gene: TRBD2
V gene: TRBV4-1
J gene: TRBJ2-3

CDR3 DNA: TGTGCCAGCAGCTTGGGTTCCGGACAGCACACCGGGGAGCTGTTTTTT
CDR3 protein: CASSLGSGQHTGELFF
clone size: .
D gene: .
V gene: TRBV5-4
J gene: TRBJ2-2

CDR3 DNA: TGTGCCAGCAGCCAAGATCCCCCCCCGGACACTGAAGCTTTCTTT
CDR3 protein: CASSQDPPPDTEAFF
clone size: few
D gene: .
V gene: TRBV4-2
J gene: TRBJ1-1

CDR3 DNA: TGTGCCAGCAGCTCTTCCGACAGGGAGATCTACGAGCAGTACTTC
CDR3 protein: CASSSSDREIYEQYF
clone size: .
D gene: TRBD1
V gene: TRBV11-2
J gene: TRBJ2-7

CDR3 DNA: TGCGCCAGCAGCTTGGTACCCCCTAGCGGAGAGACCCAGTACTTC
CDR3 protein: CASSLVPPSGETQYF
clone size: .
D gene: TRBD2
V gene: TRBV5-1
J gene: TRBJ2-5

CDR3 DNA: TGCGCCAGCAGCCCAGGCCCCGAAGGCTATGGCTACACCTTC
CDR3 protein: CASSPGPEGYGYTF
clone size: .
D gene: .
V gene: TRBV4-3
J gene: TRBJ1-2

CDR3 DNA: TGTGCCAGCAGTGACGTACAAAGCTCTGGAAACACCATATATTTT
CDR3 protein: CASSDVQSSGNTIYF
clone size: .
D gene: .
V gene: TRBV6-4
J gene: TRBJ1-3

CDR3 DNA: TGTGCCTGGAGTGTTTCAGGTAGCTCCTACGAGCAGTACTTC
CDR3 protein: CAWSVSGSSYEQYF
clone size: .
D gene: .
V gene: TRBV30
J gene: TRBJ2-7